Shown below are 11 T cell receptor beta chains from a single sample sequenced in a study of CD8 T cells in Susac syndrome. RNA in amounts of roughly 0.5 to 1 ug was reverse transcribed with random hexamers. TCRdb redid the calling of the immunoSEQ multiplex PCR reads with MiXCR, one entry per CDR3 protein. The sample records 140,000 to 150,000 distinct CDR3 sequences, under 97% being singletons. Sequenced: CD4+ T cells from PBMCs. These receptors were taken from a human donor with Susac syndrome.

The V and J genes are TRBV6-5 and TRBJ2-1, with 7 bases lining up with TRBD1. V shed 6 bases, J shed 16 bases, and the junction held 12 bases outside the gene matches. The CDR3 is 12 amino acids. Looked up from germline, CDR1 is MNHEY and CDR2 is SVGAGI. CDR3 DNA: TGTGCCAGCAGCGGGACAGCCGGTAGTGAATTCTTC. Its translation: CASSGTAGSEFF.

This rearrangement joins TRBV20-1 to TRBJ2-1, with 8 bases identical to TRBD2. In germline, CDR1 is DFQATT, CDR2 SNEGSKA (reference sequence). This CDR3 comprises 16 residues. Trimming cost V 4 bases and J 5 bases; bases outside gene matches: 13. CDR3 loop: CSAIRAGTRLNNEQFF. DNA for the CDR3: TGCAGTGCTATTCGAGCGGGGACTAGACTAAACAATGAGCAGTTCTTC.

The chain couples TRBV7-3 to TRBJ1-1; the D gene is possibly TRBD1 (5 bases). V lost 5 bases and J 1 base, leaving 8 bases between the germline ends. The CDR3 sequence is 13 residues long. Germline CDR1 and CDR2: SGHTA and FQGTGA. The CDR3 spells CASSAQENTEAFF. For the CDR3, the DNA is TGTGCCAGCAGCGCACAGGAGAACACTGAAGCTTTCTTT.

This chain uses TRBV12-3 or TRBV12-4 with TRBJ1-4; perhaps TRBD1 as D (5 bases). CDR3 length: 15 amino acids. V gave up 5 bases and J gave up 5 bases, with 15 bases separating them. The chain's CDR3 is CASSPTTAKNEKLFF. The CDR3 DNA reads TGTGCCAGCAGTCCTACGACAGCTAAAAATGAAAAACTGTTTTTT.

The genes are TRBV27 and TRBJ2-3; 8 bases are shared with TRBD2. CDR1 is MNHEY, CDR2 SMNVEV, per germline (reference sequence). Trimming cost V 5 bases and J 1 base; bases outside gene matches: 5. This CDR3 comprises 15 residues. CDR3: CASSREGLGTDTQYF. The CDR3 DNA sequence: TGTGCCAGCAGTCGGGAGGGCCTCGGCACAGATACGCAGTATTTT.

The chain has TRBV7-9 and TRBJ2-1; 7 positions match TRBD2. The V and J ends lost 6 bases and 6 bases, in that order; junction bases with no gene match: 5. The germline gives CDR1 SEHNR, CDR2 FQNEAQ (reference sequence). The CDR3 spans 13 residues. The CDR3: CASRGLSVNEQFF. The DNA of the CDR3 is TGTGCCAGCAGGGGACTAAGTGTCAATGAGCAGTTCTTC.

This CDR3 is CASSTRQRVTGGYTF. The CDR3 nucleotides read TGTGCCAGTAGTACTCGACAGCGCGTGACGGGGGGCTACACCTTC. The rearrangement joins TRBV19 to TRBJ1-2, with D maybe TRBD1 (5 bases). Germline-derived CDR1 and CDR2 are LNHDA and SQIVND (reference sequence). Trimming stripped 4 bases from V and 8 bases from J, with 20 bases between. There are 15 residues in the CDR3.

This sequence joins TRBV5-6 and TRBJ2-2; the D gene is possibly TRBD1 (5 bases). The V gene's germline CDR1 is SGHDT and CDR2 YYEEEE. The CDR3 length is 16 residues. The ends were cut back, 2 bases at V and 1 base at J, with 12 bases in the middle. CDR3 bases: TGTGCCAGCAGCTTAGGGGCCTGGGGGAACACCGGGGAGCTGTTTTTT. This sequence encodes CASSLGAWGNTGELFF. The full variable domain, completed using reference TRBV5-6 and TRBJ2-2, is DAGVTQSPTHLIKTRGQQVTLRCSPKSGHDTVSWYQQALGQGPQFIFQYYEEEERQRGNFPDRFSGHQFPNYSSELNVNALLLGDSALYLCASSLGAWGNTGELFFGEGSRLTVL.

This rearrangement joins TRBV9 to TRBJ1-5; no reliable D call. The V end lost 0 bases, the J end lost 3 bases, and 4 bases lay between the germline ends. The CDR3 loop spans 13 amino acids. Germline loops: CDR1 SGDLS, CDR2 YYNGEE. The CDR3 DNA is TGTGCCAGCAGCGTAGGGGCCAATCAGCCCCAGCATTTT. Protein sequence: CASSVGANQPQHF.

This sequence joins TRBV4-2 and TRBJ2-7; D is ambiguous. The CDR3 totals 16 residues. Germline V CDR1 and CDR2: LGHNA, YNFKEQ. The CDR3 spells CEGSQDAQKPTYEQYF. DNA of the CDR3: TGTGAAGGCAGCCAAGATGCCCAGAAACCAACCTACGAGCAGTACTTC.

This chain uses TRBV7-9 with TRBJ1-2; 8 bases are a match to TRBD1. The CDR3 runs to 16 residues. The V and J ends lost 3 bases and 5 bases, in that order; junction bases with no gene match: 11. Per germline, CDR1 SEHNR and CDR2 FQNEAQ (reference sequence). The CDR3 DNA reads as TGTGCCAGCAGCTTTAGCGGGACAGGAAAGCGATATGGCTACACCTTC. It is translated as CASSFSGTGKRYGYTF.